A selection of T cell receptor beta chains follows, all from one sample in a study of identical twins. TCRdb re-called the 5' RACE reads with MiXCR, one entry per CDR3 protein. The sample shows around 1.7 million distinct CDR3 sequences, under 35% of them seen only once. The specimen was cord blood. These receptors were obtained from a newborn girl in good health. CDR3s include the opening cysteine and the closing phenylalanine or tryptophan.

TRBV28 CASSFGPGTGTDTQYF
TRBV4-1 CASSLYRELDYGYTF
TRBV3-1 CASSQYGASTDTQYF
TRBV30 CALRPGGDYGYTF
TRBV6-2/TRBV6-3 CASRQGDTGELFF
TRBV10-3 CAIRTQETQYF
TRBV19 CASSVGTGGAYNEQFF
TRBV20-1 CSARGAPNNYGYTF
TRBV20-1 CSARAQLAGIGEQFF
TRBV7-9 CASSFPTRQSSYNEQFF
TRBV24-1 CATSAAGRNEQFF
TRBV6-5 CASSYSRRQFYSNQPQHF
TRBV7-8 CASSLNFTSRGEQYF
TRBV9 CASSAIQWPGELFF
TRBV7-2 CASSDTRTEETQYF
TRBV27 CASSLQRQAYEQYF
TRBV12-3/TRBV12-4 CASSLGGEPYNEQFF
TRBV20-1 CRGVQGGDGYTF
TRBV6-5 CASSYSPTPQGGGYSNQPQHF
TRBV3-1 CASSQEVVAGDTQYF
TRBV5-1 CASSLGGFDIANTGELFF
TRBV20-1 CSARDRSSRGGSPLHF
TRBV6-2/TRBV6-3 CASSPYRGLQPQHF